This TCR beta chain was sequenced in a study of blood T cell repertoires in COVID-19. Across the study: COVID-19 samples from acute and convalescent phases originated in the United States, Italy and Spain.

Sequencing was performed with immunoSEQ multiplex PCR; in TCRdb, only in-frame clones are kept and a portion is missing. The sample lists about 500,000 clones, approximately 88% occurring once. The sequence derives from a woman aged 45-65 years with COVID-19, enrolled during active disease. Sequences were obtained from peripheral blood.

The CDR3 sequence is CASSYRRGGYEQYF. DNA of the CDR3: TGTGCCAGCAGTTACCGGCGGGGTGGCTACGAGCAGTACTTC. The chain links TRBV6-5 to TRBJ2-7, with TRBD2 as a possible D gene (6 bases). Germline loops: CDR1 MNHEY, CDR2 SVGAGI. The V and J ends lost 2 bases and 3 bases respectively, with 11 bases between them. The CDR3 extends over 14 amino acids.